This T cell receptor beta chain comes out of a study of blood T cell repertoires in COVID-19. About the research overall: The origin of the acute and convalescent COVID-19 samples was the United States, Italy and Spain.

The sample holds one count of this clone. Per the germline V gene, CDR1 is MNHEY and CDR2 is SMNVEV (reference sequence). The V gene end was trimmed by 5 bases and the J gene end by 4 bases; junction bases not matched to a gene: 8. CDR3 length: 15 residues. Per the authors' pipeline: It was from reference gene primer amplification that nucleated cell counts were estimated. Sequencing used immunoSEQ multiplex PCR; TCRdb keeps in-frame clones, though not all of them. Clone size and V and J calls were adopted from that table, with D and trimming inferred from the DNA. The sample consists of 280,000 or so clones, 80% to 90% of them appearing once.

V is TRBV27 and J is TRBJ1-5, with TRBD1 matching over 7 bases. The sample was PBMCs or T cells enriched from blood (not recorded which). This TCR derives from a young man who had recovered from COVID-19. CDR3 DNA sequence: TGTGCCAGCAGTCCCGGGACAGACCCTAATCAGCCCCAGCATTTT. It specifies CASSPGTDPNQPQHF.